Included here is one T cell receptor (beta chain) sequence, with context. Its antigen is currently unknown. This same CDR3 is encoded by further DNA sequences in the sample. The authors divided CD4+ cells into CD45RA+ naive and CD45RA-negative memory subsets. Sequencing used immunoSEQ multiplex PCR; TCRdb keeps in-frame clones, though not all of them. Of hundreds of thousands of clones in the sample, around three quarters were seen once. This entry belongs to a study of shared clonotypes between healthy human individuals. Notes on the study in general: Blood alone was sampled, and tissue repertoires likely differ. The four-donor shared clonotypes exceeded non-shared clonotypes in generation probability, with non-shared ones scoring lower.

Sequencing input: memory CD4+ T cells sorted from blood. Noted subset: CD45RA-negative fraction. This clonotype originated in a woman between 25 and 40 years old in good health.

CDR3 sequence reads: CASSLAQPGSGNTIYF. The CDR3 DNA reads TGTGCCAGCAGCTTAGCACAGCCAGGGAGTGGAAACACCATATATTTT. The chain recombines TRBV7-9 with TRBJ1-3; possible D gene TRBD1, 5 bases. The germline V gene encodes CDR1 SEHNR and CDR2 FQNEAQ (reference sequence). The CDR3 is 16 amino acids. Trimming removed 0 bases from V and 3 bases from J, with 12 bases in between.